This is a list of T cell receptor beta chains from one sample in a study of shared clonotypes between healthy human individuals. Only in-frame clones appear in the TCRdb table, and some are missing; sequencing was by immunoSEQ multiplex PCR. The table has about 1.4 million clones, more than 95% seen once. Sample: naive CD4+ T cells sorted from blood. The origin of the receptors is a young man in good health. CDR3s include the opening cysteine and the closing phenylalanine or tryptophan. The D gene is left open where the match is weak. Rows give clone size only sometimes, using once, few, many, or a class for an expanded clone.

TRBJ1-5	TRBV7-9	-	-	TGTGCCAGCAGCCCGGAGCAATATCAGCCCCAGCATTTT	CASSPEQYQPQHF
TRBJ2-2	TRBV5-3	-	TRBD2	TGTGCCAGAACCCCCGGGTTAGCGGGACACACCGGGGAGCTGTTTTTT	CARTPGLAGHTGELFF
TRBJ1-1	TRBV7-2	-	TRBD1	TGTGCCAGCAGCTACACTGACAGGGGAGAAGCTTTCTTT	CASSYTDRGEAFF
TRBJ2-7	TRBV7-2	-	-	TGTGCCAGCAGCTTAGCCTCCGGGTCTAGCTACGAGCAGTACTTC	CASSLASGSSYEQYF
TRBJ1-2	TRBV6-1	-	TRBD1	TGTGCCAGCAGTGAAGATCTTTACAGGGGCTGGCCCTATGGCTACACCTTC	CASSEDLYRGWPYGYTF
TRBJ2-7	TRBV2	-	-	TGTGCCAGCGTTGGAGGGGACAGCTACGAGCAGTACTTC	CASVGGDSYEQYF
TRBJ2-1	TRBV14	-	-	TGTGCCAGCAGCCAACCCGGGCCTAGGGGCCACAATGAGCAGTTCTTC	CASSQPGPRGHNEQFF
TRBJ1-1	TRBV5-1	-	-	TGCGCCAGCAGCTTTGATGTCTCGAGGGGGAACACTGAAGCTTTCTTT	CASSFDVSRGNTEAFF
TRBJ1-5	TRBV18	-	-	TGTGCCAGCTCACCACTAAGAGGGGGGGATTTTCAGCCCCAGCATTTT	CASSPLRGGDFQPQHF
TRBJ1-1	TRBV7-9	-	-	TGTGCCAGCAGCTTAGGTGTCAGAGGAAACACTGAAGCTTTCTTT	CASSLGVRGNTEAFF
TRBJ1-4	TRBV4-1	-	TRBD1	TGCGCCAGCAGCCACTCAAGCCGGACAGGGGGCGCGTTTATGGAAAAACTGTTTTTT	CASSHSSRTGGAFMEKLFF
TRBJ2-7	TRBV18	-	TRBD1	TGTGCCAGCTCAACAAAGACAGGGTCCGACGAGCAGTACTTC	CASSTKTGSDEQYF
TRBJ2-3	TRBV11-2	-	-	TGTGCCAGCAGCTTAGCCGGCACAGATACGCAGTATTTT	CASSLAGTDTQYF
TRBJ1-1	TRBV5-1	once	-	TGCGCCAGCAGCTTGGCCGGGGGGTGGGACACTGAAGCTTTCTTT	CASSLAGGWDTEAFF
TRBJ2-3	TRBV7-2	-	-	TGTGCCAGCAGCTTAGGAGGCGGCCGCACAGATACGCAGTATTTT	CASSLGGGRTDTQYF
TRBJ2-7	TRBV7-6	-	TRBD2	TGTGCCAGCAGCTCGGGGACTAGCGGAAAAAATTACGAGCAGTACTTC	CASSSGTSGKNYEQYF
TRBJ2-3	TRBV5-1	-	-	TGCGCCAGCAGCCCAGGGTCGGATACGCAGTATTTT	CASSPGSDTQYF
TRBJ1-4	TRBV29-1	-	-	TGCAGCGTTCGGACAGCGGATGAAAAACTGTTTTTT	CSVRTADEKLFF
TRBJ1-2	TRBV28	-	-	TGTGCCAGCAACACGGACCCGGCGGCCTATGGCTACACCTTC	CASNTDPAAYGYTF
TRBJ2-7	TRBV7-9	-	TRBD2	TGTGCCAGCAGCTTAGCGCGGGCTAGCGGGAGGAACGAGCAGTACTTC	CASSLARASGRNEQYF
TRBJ2-1	TRBV28	-	TRBD2	TGTGCCAGCAACCCAGTGTTAGCGGGTACCTACAATGAGCAGTTCTTC	CASNPVLAGTYNEQFF
TRBJ2-3	TRBV5-6	-	-	TGTGCCAGCACAGCTTTAGGAGAGGCCGATACGCAGTATTTT	CASTALGEADTQYF
TRBJ1-2	TRBV7-9	-	TRBD1	TGTGCCAGCAGCTTAAAAGGCCGGGACAGGGTTGGCTACACCTTC	CASSLKGRDRVGYTF
TRBJ2-2	TRBV11-3	-	TRBD2	TGTGCCAGCAGCCTGACTAGCGGGAGGGCCCGGACCGGGGAGCTGTTTTTT	CASSLTSGRARTGELFF
TRBJ1-4	TRBV7-9	-	-	TGTGCCAGCAGCTCCCCCAGCCGAGGCGACAAGGAAAAACTGTTTTTT	CASSSPSRGDKEKLFF
TRBJ2-3	TRBV29-1	-	-	TGCAGCGTTAGGGGCCAGGGGACCCGAAATACGCAGTATTTT	CSVRGQGTRNTQYF
TRBJ2-1	TRBV4-2	-	-	TGTGCCAGCAGCCAAGTTTCCGGTGAGCAGTTCTTC	CASSQVSGEQFF
TRBJ2-7	TRBV5-1	-	-	TGCGCCAGCAGCTTGTCTCGCAGTGAGGAGCAGTACTTC	CASSLSRSEEQYF
TRBJ2-2	TRBV5-1	-	-	TGCGCCAGCAGCTTGCATACAGGTGGACTTAACACCGGGGAGCTGTTTTTT	CASSLHTGGLNTGELFF
TRBJ2-7	TRBV7-9	-	TRBD2	TGTGCCAGCAGCAAAGTCTCGGGGGGCGAGCAGTACTTC	CASSKVSGGEQYF
TRBJ2-5	TRBV5-1	-	-	TGCGCCAGCAAATTTGGGGGTAAGACCCAGTACTTC	CASKFGGKTQYF
TRBJ1-2	TRBV28	-	TRBD1	TGTGCCAGCATCGGACAGGGCCTACTAGTTTACACCTTC	CASIGQGLLVYTF
TRBJ2-3	TRBV4-3	-	TRBD1	TGCGCCAGCAGCCAAGTGGGGGGTCGGACAGGGACAGATACGCAGTATTTT	CASSQVGGRTGTDTQYF
TRBJ2-7	TRBV6-5	-	-	TGTGCCAGCGGGGGATCGGCAGGCGCCTACGAGCAGTACTTC	CASGGSAGAYEQYF
TRBJ2-3	TRBV30	-	-	TGTGCCTGGGCAGTAAAGGATACGCAGTATTTT	CAWAVKDTQYF
TRBJ2-3	TRBV11-2	-	-	TGTGCCAGCAGCAAAGCCGGGGGACGAGATACGCAGTATTTT	CASSKAGGRDTQYF
TRBJ2-1	TRBV7-2	-	TRBD2	TGTGCCAGCAGCGGGCCGGGACTAGTGGTTTCCAATGAGCAGTTCTTC	CASSGPGLVVSNEQFF
TRBJ1-1	TRBV6-5	-	TRBD1	TGTGCCAGCAGTTACTCGACAGGGGGCAGCACTGAAGCTTTCTTT	CASSYSTGGSTEAFF
TRBJ2-7	TRBV11-2	-	TRBD1	TGTGCCAGCAGCCGGGGGACAGGGGTCTACGAGCAGTACTTC	CASSRGTGVYEQYF
TRBJ2-7	TRBV7-2	-	-	TGTGCCAGCAGCCTAGGGCCGGTCGGGCAGTACTTC	CASSLGPVGQYF
TRBJ2-1	TRBV5-1	-	-	TGCGCCAGCAGACCTCTAAGGGGTGAGCAGTTCTTC	CASRPLRGEQFF
TRBJ1-2	TRBV10-3	once	-	TGTGCCACCTCCCCGGGGGGGCGGATGGTTGGCTACACCTTC	CATSPGGRMVGYTF
TRBJ2-3	TRBV5-1	-	TRBD1	TGCGCCAGCAGCTTGCAGGGGGCCTCAGATACGCAGTATTTT	CASSLQGASDTQYF
TRBJ2-7	TRBV2	-	TRBD2	TGTGCCAGCCAAACGGAGTGGGCTAGCGGGAGCGAGCAGTACTTC	CASQTEWASGSEQYF
TRBJ2-5	TRBV25-1	-	-	TGTGCCAGCAGTGATCGTGGACAGACTCGAGAGACCCAGTACTTC	CASSDRGQTRETQYF
TRBJ2-1	TRBV5-4	-	TRBD1	TGTGCCAGCAGCCCGGGACAGGGCTCCTACAATGAGCAGTTCTTC	CASSPGQGSYNEQFF
TRBJ2-3	TRBV30	-	-	TGTGCCTGGCGGTCTAGAAGCACAGATACGCAGTATTTT	CAWRSRSTDTQYF
TRBJ2-5	TRBV29-1	-	-	TGCAGCGTTGGGGGGGGCGCGGAGACCCAGTACTTC	CSVGGGAETQYF
TRBJ1-5	TRBV7-9	-	TRBD1	TGTGCCAGCAGCTTTGGGACAGGGGTTTCGGGCAATCAGCCCCAGCATTTT	CASSFGTGVSGNQPQHF
TRBJ2-7	TRBV28	-	-	TGTGCCAGCAGGGGACGGGACGGTAACTACGAGCAGTACTTC	CASRGRDGNYEQYF
TRBJ2-1	TRBV11-2	-	TRBD2	TGTGCCAGCAGCGGTCGGACTAGCGGGTACAATGAGCAGTTCTTC	CASSGRTSGYNEQFF
TRBJ1-5	TRBV2	-	TRBD1	TGTGCCAGCAGTGAACAGGGGGCCGGTCAGCCCCAGCATTTT	CASSEQGAGQPQHF
TRBJ2-2	TRBV28	-	-	TGTGCCATCCGCTCGGGACAGAACACCGGGGAGCTGTTTTTT	CAIRSGQNTGELFF
TRBJ2-1	TRBV29-1	once	TRBD2	TGCAGCGTTGACCGGGGCGGGAGGGCCGTCAATGAGCAGTTCTTC	CSVDRGGRAVNEQFF
TRBJ2-5	TRBV9	-	TRBD1	TGTGCCAGCAGAAGAGGGACAGGCCGCAAAGAGACCCAGTACTTC	CASRRGTGRKETQYF
TRBJ1-1	TRBV7-9	-	TRBD1	TGTGCCAGCAGCTTACTAAGGGACAGCTTGAACACTGAAGCTTTCTTT	CASSLLRDSLNTEAFF
TRBJ2-7	TRBV10-2	once	-	TGCGCCAGCAGAATAGCCCAGGGGGGGTACGAGCAGTACTTC	CASRIAQGGYEQYF
TRBJ1-1	TRBV14	-	-	TGTGCCAGCAGCCAAGAGGTGAACACTGAAGCTTTCTTT	CASSQEVNTEAFF